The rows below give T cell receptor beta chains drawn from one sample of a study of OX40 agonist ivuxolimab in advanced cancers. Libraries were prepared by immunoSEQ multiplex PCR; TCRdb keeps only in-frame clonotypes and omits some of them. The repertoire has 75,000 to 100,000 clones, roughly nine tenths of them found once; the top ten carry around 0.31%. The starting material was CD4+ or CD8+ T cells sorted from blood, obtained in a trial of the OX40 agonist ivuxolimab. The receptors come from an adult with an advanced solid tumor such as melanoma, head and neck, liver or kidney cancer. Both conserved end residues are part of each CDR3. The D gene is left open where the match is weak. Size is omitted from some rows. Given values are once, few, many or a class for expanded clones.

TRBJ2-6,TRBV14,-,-,TGTGCCAGCAGCCAAGCTGGGGCCAACGTCCTGACTTTC,CASSQAGANVLTF
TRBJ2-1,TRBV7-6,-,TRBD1,TGTGCCAGCAGCGAGAGACAGGGGAACAATGAGCAGTTCTTC,CASSERQGNNEQFF
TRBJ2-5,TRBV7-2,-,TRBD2,TGTGCCAGCAGCCTGACTAGCGGCCAAGAGACCCAGTACTTC,CASSLTSGQETQYF
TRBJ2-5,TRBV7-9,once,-,TGTGCCAGCAGCCGTTCGGCCCAAGAGACCCAGTACTTC,CASSRSAQETQYF
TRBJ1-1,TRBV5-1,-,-,TGCGCCAGCAGCTTGTCAGGGACTGAAGCTTTCTTT,CASSLSGTEAFF
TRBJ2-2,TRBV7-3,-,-,TGTGCCAGCAGCTTAAGACCAGGGGACACCGGGGAGCTGTTTTTT,CASSLRPGDTGELFF
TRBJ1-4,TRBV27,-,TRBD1,TGTGCCAGCAGGAGGCAGGGGGGCCTTAATGAAAAACTGTTTTTT,CASRRQGGLNEKLFF
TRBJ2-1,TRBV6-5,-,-,TGTGCCAGCAGAACAACAGGTCCCTACAATGAGCAGTTCTTC,CASRTTGPYNEQFF
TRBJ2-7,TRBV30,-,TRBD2,TGTGCCTGGAAAGTAGCGGGACAATATAAGGAGCAGTACTTC,CAWKVAGQYKEQYF
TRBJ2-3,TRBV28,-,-,TGTGCCAGCAGTTTAGCCGGGAGCAGCACAAATACGCAGTATTTT,CASSLAGSSTNTQYF
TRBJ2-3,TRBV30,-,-,TGTGCCTGGAGTGTATACTCCGGATCTAGCACAGATACGCAGTATTTT,CAWSVYSGSSTDTQYF
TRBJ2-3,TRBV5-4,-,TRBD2,TGTGCCAGCAGCTTGGTAGGCGGGAGCGGAACAGATACGCAGTATTTT,CASSLVGGSGTDTQYF
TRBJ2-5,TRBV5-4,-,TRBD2,TGTGCCAGCAGCACCGGACTAGCGGGAGCCGGGGAGACCCAGTACTTC,CASSTGLAGAGETQYF
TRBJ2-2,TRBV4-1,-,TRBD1,TGCGCCAGCAGCCTAGGGTTGGACAGGGTCGGGGTCGCCGGGGAGCTGTTTTTT,CASSLGLDRVGVAGELFF
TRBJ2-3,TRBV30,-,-,TGTGCCTGGAGTGTAGGTGGGAGTGGAGATACGCAGTATTTT,CAWSVGGSGDTQYF
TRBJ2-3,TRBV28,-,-,TGTGCCAGCAGGGGGACTTACACAGATACGCAGTATTTT,CASRGTYTDTQYF
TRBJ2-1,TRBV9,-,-,TGTGCCAGCAGCTTCCGCCCTGGGCCCTACAATGAGCAGTTCTTC,CASSFRPGPYNEQFF
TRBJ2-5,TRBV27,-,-,TGTGCCAGCAGGAGCAGTGCAGCAGAGACCCAGTACTTC,CASRSSAAETQYF
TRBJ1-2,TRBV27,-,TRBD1,TGTGCCAGCAGTTTAAAAGGGACAGGGGGCTATGGCTACACCTTC,CASSLKGTGGYGYTF
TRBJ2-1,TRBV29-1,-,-,TGCAGCGTTGACAGACCGCCCGGCAATGAGCAGTTCTTC,CSVDRPPGNEQFF
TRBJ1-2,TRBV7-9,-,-,TGTGCCAGCAGCTCGACAGGCAGTCTCGGCTACACCTTC,CASSSTGSLGYTF
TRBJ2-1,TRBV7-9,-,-,TGTGCCAGCAAAATAACAAGCTCCTACAATGAGCAGTTCTTC,CASKITSSYNEQFF
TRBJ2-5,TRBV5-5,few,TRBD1,TGTGCCAGCATATCCGGGACAGGGGTGGAGACCCAGTACTTC,CASISGTGVETQYF
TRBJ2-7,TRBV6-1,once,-,TGTGCCAGCACTGAGTCGCGCTCCTACGAGCAGTACTTC,CASTESRSYEQYF
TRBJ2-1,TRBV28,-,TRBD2,TGTGCCAGCAAAGAGTTCCCAGGGACTAGCGGGAGGGCCGTTTACAATGAGCAGTTCTTC,CASKEFPGTSGRAVYNEQFF
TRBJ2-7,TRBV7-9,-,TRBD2,TGTGCCAGCAGCTGGGGTAGCGGGAGTTACGAGCAGTACTTC,CASSWGSGSYEQYF
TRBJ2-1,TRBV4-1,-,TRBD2,TGCGCCAGCAGCCAAAAATTAGCGGGATCAGGCAATGAGCAGTTCTTC,CASSQKLAGSGNEQFF
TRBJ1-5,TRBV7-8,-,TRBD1,TGTGCCAGCAGCTCCGGGGTGACAGGGGCGGGTCAGCCCCAGCATTTT,CASSSGVTGAGQPQHF
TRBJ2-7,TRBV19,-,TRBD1,TGTGCCAGTAGTAACCGGGACAGTTCCTACGAGCAGTACTTC,CASSNRDSSYEQYF
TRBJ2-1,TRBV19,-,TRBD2,TGTGCCAGTAGTATACAACTAGCGGGAGGGCGAAATGAGCAGTTCTTC,CASSIQLAGGRNEQFF
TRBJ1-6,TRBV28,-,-,TGTGCCAGCAGTTTACAGGGAGGACTCCGAATGGCCCTCCACTTT,CASSLQGGLRMALHF
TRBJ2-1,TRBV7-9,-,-,TGTGCCAGCAGCTTAGGACTCTCCTACAATGAGCAGTTCTTC,CASSLGLSYNEQFF
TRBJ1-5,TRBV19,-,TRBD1,TGTGCCAGTACCCAGTCGATGGGGACAGGGGGGATTAGCAATCAGCCCCAGCATTTT,CASTQSMGTGGISNQPQHF
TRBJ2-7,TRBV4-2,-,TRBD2,TGTGCCAGCAGCCAAGAGGGTGTAAGCGGGGGGAACTACGAGCAGTACTTC,CASSQEGVSGGNYEQYF
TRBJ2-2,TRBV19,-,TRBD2,TGTGCCAGTAGTAGGTCTAGCGGGAGGGCCGGCACCGGGGAGCTGTTTTTT,CASSRSSGRAGTGELFF
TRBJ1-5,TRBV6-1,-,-,TGTGCCAGCAGTCCAACTGGTACAGTCAGACAGCCCCAGCATTTT,CASSPTGTVRQPQHF
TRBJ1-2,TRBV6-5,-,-,TGTGCCAGCAGCTTCCCCCAGGGAATGAGGACCTTC,CASSFPQGMRTF
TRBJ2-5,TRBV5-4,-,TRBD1,TGTGCCAGCAGCTCGGCCGGACAGGGGAGAGAGACCCAGTACTTC,CASSSAGQGRETQYF
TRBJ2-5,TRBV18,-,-,TGTGCCAGCTCACCAGTCGGGGGAGAGACCCAGTACTTC,CASSPVGGETQYF
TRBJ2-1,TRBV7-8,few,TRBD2,TGTGCCAGCAGCCGACGTAGCGGGAGTAGCTCCTACAATGAGCAGTTCTTC,CASSRRSGSSSYNEQFF
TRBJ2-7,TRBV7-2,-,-,TGTGCCAGCAGCCCAGGGACGCCGTTTTCCGGAGAGCAGTACTTC,CASSPGTPFSGEQYF
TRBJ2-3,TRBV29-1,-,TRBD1,TGCAGCGTTGGTACAGGGGCCCGCACAGATACGCAGTATTTT,CSVGTGARTDTQYF
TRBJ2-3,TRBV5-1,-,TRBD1,TGCGCCAGCAGAACGACAGGGGGCGCGATAGATACGCAGTATTTT,CASRTTGGAIDTQYF
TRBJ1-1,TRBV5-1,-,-,TGCGCCAGCAGCTTAAACAGAAACACTGAAGCTTTCTTT,CASSLNRNTEAFF
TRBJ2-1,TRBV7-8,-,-,TGTGCCAGCACCCAGCAAAGCTCCTACAATGAGCAGTTCTTC,CASTQQSSYNEQFF
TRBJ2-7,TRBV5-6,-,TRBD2,TGTGCCAGCAGCGAGGGACTAGGGGCTAACTACGAGCAGTACTTC,CASSEGLGANYEQYF
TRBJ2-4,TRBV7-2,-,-,TGTGCCAGCAGCTTAGTGTCGAGTCCCAAAAACATTCAGTACTTC,CASSLVSSPKNIQYF
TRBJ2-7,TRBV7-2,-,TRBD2,TGTGCCAGCAGCTTGTCTACCGGGACTAGCGGGAGTTACGAGCAGTACTTC,CASSLSTGTSGSYEQYF
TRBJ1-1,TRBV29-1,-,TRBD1,TGCAGCGTTGGGTACACAGGGGGACGGACTGAAGCTTTCTTT,CSVGYTGGRTEAFF
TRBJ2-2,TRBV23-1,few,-,TGCGCCACATACAGGGCTACGACCACCGGGGAGCTGTTTTTT,CATYRATTTGELFF
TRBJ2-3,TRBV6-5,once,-,TGTGCCAGCAGTCGACACAGGGTTACAGATACGCAGTATTTT,CASSRHRVTDTQYF
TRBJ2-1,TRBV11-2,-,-,TGTGCCAGCAGCCCGACGGGACTTAACAATGAGCAGTTCTTC,CASSPTGLNNEQFF
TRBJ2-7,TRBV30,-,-,TGTGCCTGGAGTACGCCGGGACAAAACTACGAGCAGTACTTC,CAWSTPGQNYEQYF